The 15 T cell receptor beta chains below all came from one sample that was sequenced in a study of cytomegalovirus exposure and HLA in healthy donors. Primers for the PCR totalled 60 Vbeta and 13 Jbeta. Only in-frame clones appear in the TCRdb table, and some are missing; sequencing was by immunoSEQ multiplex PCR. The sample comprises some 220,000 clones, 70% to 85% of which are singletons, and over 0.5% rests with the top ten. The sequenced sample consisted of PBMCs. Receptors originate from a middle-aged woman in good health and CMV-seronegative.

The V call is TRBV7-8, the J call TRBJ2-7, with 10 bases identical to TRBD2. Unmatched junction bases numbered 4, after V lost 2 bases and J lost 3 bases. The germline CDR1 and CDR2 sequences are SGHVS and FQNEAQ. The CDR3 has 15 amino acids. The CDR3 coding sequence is TGTGCCAGCAGCTTACAGCGGGGGGGAGACTACGAGCAGTACTTC. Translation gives CASSLQRGGDYEQYF.

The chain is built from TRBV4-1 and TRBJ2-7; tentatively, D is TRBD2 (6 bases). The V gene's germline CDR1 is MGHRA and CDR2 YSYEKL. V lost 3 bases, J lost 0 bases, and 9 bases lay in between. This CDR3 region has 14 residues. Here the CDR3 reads CASSHPGSSYEQYF. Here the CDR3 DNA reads TGCGCCAGCAGCCACCCCGGGAGCTCCTACGAGCAGTACTTC.

CDR3 residues: CASSPSTGEHEQYF. The CDR3 region has the DNA TGTGCCAGCTCACCATCAACAGGGGAACACGAGCAGTACTTC. The gene calls are TRBV18 and TRBJ2-7; 7 nucleotides agree with TRBD1. Germline assignment: CDR1 KGHSH and CDR2 LQKENI. The trim removed 2 bases at V and 5 bases at J, leaving 6 bases unmatched. The CDR3 has 14 amino acids.

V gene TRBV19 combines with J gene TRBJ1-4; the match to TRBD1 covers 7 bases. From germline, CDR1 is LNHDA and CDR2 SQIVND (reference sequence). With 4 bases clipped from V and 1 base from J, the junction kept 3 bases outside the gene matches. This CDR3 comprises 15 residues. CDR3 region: CASSTGTETNEKLFF. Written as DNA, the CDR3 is TGTGCCAGTAGTACAGGGACAGAAACTAATGAAAAACTGTTTTTT.

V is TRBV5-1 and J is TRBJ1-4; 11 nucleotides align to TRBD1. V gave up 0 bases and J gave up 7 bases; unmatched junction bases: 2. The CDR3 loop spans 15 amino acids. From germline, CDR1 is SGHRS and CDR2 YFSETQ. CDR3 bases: TGCGCCAGCAGCTTGGACGGGACAGGGGGTGAAAAACTGTTTTTT. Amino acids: CASSLDGTGGEKLFF.

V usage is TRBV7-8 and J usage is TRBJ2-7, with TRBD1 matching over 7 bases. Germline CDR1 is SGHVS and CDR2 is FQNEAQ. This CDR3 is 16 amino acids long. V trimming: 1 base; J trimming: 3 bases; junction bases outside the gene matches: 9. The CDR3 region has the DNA TGTGCCAGCAGCTTAGTCGGGGACAGTACAATCTACGAGCAGTACTTC. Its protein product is CASSLVGDSTIYEQYF.

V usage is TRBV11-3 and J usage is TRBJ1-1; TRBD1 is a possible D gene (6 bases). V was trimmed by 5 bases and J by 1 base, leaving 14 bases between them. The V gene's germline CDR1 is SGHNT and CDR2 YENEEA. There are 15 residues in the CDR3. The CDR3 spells CASSVAGTPNTEAFF. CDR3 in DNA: TGTGCCAGCAGCGTAGCCGGGACACCGAACACTGAAGCTTTCTTT.

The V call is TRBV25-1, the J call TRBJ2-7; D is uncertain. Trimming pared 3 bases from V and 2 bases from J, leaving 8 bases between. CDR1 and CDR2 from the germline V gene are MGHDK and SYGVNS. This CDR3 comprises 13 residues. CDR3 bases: TGTGCCAGCAGTGACGTTAAAACCTACGAGCAGTACTTC. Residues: CASSDVKTYEQYF.

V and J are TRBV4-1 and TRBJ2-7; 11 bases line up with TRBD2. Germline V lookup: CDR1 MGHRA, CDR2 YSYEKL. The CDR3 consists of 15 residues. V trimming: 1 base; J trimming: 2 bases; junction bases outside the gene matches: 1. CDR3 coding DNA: TGCGCCAGCAGCCAAGGACTAGCGGGGACCTACGAGCAGTACTTC. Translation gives CASSQGLAGTYEQYF.

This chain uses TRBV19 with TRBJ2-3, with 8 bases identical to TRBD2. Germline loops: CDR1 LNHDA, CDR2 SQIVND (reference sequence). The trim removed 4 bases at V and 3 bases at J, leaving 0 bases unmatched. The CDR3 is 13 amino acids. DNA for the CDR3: TGTGCCAGTAGTAGCGGGGGGACAGATACGCAGTATTTT. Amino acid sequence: CASSSGGTDTQYF.

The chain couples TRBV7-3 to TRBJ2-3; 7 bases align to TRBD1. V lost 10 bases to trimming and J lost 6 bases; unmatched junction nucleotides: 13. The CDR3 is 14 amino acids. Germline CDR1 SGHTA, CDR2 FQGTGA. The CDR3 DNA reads TGTGCCACCGCCCGGGACAGTTGGTCTGATACGCAGTATTTT. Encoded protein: CATARDSWSDTQYF.

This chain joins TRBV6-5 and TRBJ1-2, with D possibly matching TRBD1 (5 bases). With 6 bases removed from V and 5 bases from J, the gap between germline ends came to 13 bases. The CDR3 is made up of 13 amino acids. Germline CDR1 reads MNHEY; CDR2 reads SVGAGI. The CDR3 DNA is TGTGCCAGCAGACATGACAGCCTGTATGGCTACACCTTC. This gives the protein CASRHDSLYGYTF.

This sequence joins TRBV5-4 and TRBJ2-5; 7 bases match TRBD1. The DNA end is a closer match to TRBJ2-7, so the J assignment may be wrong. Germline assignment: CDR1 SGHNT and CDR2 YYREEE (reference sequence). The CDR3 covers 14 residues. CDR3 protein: CASSPDRSSYEQYF. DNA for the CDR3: TGTGCCAGCAGCCCGGACAGGAGCTCCTACGAGCAGTACTTC.

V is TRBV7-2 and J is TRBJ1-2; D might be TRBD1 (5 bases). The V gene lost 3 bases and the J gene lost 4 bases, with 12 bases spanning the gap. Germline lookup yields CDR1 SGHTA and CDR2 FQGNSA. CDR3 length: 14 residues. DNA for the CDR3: TGTGCCAGCAGCTTCTCGGCAGGGTTCTATGGCTACACCTTC. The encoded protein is CASSFSAGFYGYTF.

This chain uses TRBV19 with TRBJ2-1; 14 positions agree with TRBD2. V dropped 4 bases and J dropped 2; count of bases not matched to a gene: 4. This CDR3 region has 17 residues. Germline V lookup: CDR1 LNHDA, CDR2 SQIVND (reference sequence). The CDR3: CASSTLTSGGAYNEQFF. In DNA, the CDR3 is TGTGCCAGTAGTACCCTGACTAGCGGGGGGGCCTACAATGAGCAGTTCTTC.